The 6 T cell receptor beta chains below were found in one sample sequenced in a study of blood T cells in healthy people across ages. A second roughly 6 to 12 cycle PCR used barcoded and J-beta primers. TCRdb processed the 5' RACE reads anew with MiXCR; each CDR3 protein has one entry. The table shows around 650,000 distinct CDR3 sequences, with less than 40% occurring only once. Sequenced input: blood. Receptors were obtained from a woman aged 80 or over in good health.

This clonotype was observed a few times. This chain connects TRBV5-1 to TRBJ2-5; 8 nucleotides agree with TRBD2. From germline, CDR1 is SGHRS and CDR2 YFSETQ. Trimming at V came to 0 bases and at J to 0 bases, leaving 1 base not matched to a gene. The CDR3 sequence is 15 residues long. In nucleotides, the CDR3 is TGCGCCAGCAGCTTGGCAGCGGGAGACCAAGAGACCCAGTACTTC. Protein product: CASSLAAGDQETQYF.

This clonotype was detected many times. The rearrangement links TRBV9 to TRBJ2-1; 7 positions agree with TRBD1. The length of the CDR3 is 17 residues. The ends lost 3 bases at V and 0 bases at J; junction bases unmatched: 9. Germline CDR1 reads SGDLS; CDR2 reads YYNGEE. CDR3: CASSGKTGDSSYNEQFF. Written as DNA, the CDR3 is TGTGCCAGCAGCGGAAAAACAGGGGACAGCTCCTACAATGAGCAGTTCTTC. The full variable domain, completed using reference TRBV9 and TRBJ2-1, is DSGVTQTPKHLITATGQRVTLRCSPRSGDLSVYWYQQSLDQGLQFLIQYYNGEERAKGNILERFSAQQFPDLHSELNLSSLELGDSALYFCASSGKTGDSSYNEQFFGPGTRLTVL.

This clonotype was seen a handful of times. The rearrangement links TRBV7-2 to TRBJ2-1; tentative D call: TRBD1 (6 bases). Germline V gene data show CDR1 as SGHTA and CDR2 as FQGNSA. CDR3 size: 14 residues. Trimming took 2 bases from V and 5 from J, leaving 10 bases between them. CDR3: CASSLKSGDNEQFF. In DNA, the CDR3 is TGTGCCAGCAGCTTAAAGTCAGGGGACAATGAGCAGTTCTTC.

In this sample, this clonotype turned up a few times. The chain has TRBV13 and TRBJ2-3, with 12 bases that match TRBD2. V shed 5 bases, J shed 0 bases, and the junction held 6 bases outside the gene matches. Per the germline V gene, CDR1 is PRHDT and CDR2 is FYEKMQ (reference sequence). This CDR3 is 17 amino acids long. The CDR3 loop is CASSLTSGGRSTDTQYF. Written as DNA, the CDR3 is TGTGCCAGCAGCCTCACTAGCGGGGGGCGTAGCACAGATACGCAGTATTTT.

V is TRBV7-2 and J is TRBJ2-3, with 7 nucleotides matching TRBD1. This CDR3 is 15 amino acids long. The germline V gene encodes CDR1 SGHTA and CDR2 FQGNSA. After removal of 4 bases from V and 2 bases from J, the junction contained 6 bases not matched to a gene. The CDR3 sequence is CASSSLTGTTDTQYF. The DNA of the CDR3 is TGTGCCAGCAGCTCCTTGACAGGGACCACAGATACGCAGTATTTT.

Worth noting for this clonotype: A clone one base away is much larger, so this may be a read error. V is TRBV7-2 and J is TRBJ2-7; TRBD2 aligns across 7 bases. With V trimmed by 4 bases and J by 4 bases, 7 bases remained unmatched. Germline lookup yields CDR1 SGHTA and CDR2 FQGNSA. This CDR3 has 14 residues. The CDR3 DNA reads as TGTGCCAGCAGCTGGGGGGGTATCGCATACGAGCAGTACTTC. It codes for CASSWGGIAYEQYF.